The T cell receptor beta chain under discussion was sequenced for a study of human T cells and chemical hapten exposure. This clonotype was seen a handful of times. Antigen: not known. A junction boundary mismatches the germline segment, possibly from a read error. Noted time point: patch test 2, 6 weeks after DPC sensitization. Treatment of the sample: therapeutic diphenylcyclopropenone sensitization with weekly scalp DPC. This CDR3 spans 15 amino acids. Germline V gene lookup returns CDR1 SGHNT and CDR2 YYREEE (reference sequence). The library labeled individual cDNA molecules by adding unique molecular identifiers to them. TCRdb reprocessed the RACE reads via MiXCR and lists one record per CDR3 protein. The sample has more than 80,000 distinct CDR3 sequences, 10% seen once. Study outcomes and limitations: Against controls, expanded TCRs gave rise to significantly more large CDR3 similarity clusters. Having alopecia, the donors may differ immunologically from healthy people.

This TCR was recovered from a woman in her fifties or sixties with alopecia areata. Some clones in this sample may be carry-over from other donors' samples. Sample: whole blood, taken in connection with sensitization to the hapten diphenylcyclopropenone (DPC). This chain connects TRBV5-4 to TRBJ2-1; TRBD2 agrees at 8 bases. The DNA of the CDR3 is TGTGCCAGCAGCTTGGATCAGCGGGAGTACAGTGAGCAGTTCTTC. This gives the protein CASSLDQREYSEQFF. Full variable domain (remainder filled in from reference TRBV5-4 and TRBJ2-1): ETGVTQSPTHLIKTRGQQVTLRCSSQSGHNTVSWYQQALGQGPQFIFQYYREEENGRGNFPPRFSGLQFPNYSSELNVNALELDDSALYLCASSLDQREYSEQFFGPGTRLTVL.